This T cell receptor beta chain appears in the sequencing data of a study of blood T cell repertoires in COVID-19. Produced via immunoSEQ multiplex PCR; TCRdb's table is partial and in-frame only. The sample shows a few hundred thousand clones, around 89% of them seen only once. Germline CDR1 is SGHRS and CDR2 is YFSETQ. The CDR3 runs to 17 residues. The J segment lost 0 bases and the V segment lost 2 bases, leaving 5 bases of the junction unmatched. Sequences were obtained from peripheral blood. The V call is TRBV5-1, the J call TRBJ2-7; 13 nucleotides match TRBD2. The receptor comes from a man in his forties or fifties with acute or convalescent COVID-19. The CDR3 region is CASSFGTSGTHSYEQYF. The CDR3 nucleotides read TGCGCCAGCAGCTTCGGGACTAGCGGGACTCACTCCTACGAGCAGTACTTC.